These 24 T cell receptor beta chains came from one sample sequenced in a study of post-analysis software for immune sequencing data. Study-level findings and limits: About five TRBV segments occurring more often in patients than controls included TRBV5-6, TRBV5-1 and TRBV20-1.

No antigen has been identified for these receptors. Unique molecular identifiers tagged the TCR beta cDNA libraries. TCRdb recomputed calls from the PCR reads with MiXCR, one row per CDR3 protein. The top ten clones hold approximately 4.3% of a sample with roughly 870,000 distinct CDR3 sequences, about 50% of them seen once. Specimen: blood. These receptors were taken from a girl under 18 with multiple sclerosis.

V and J are TRBV29-1 and TRBJ2-5; a possible D gene is TRBD1 (6 bases). CDR1 is SQVTM and CDR2 is ANQGSEA in the germline V gene. V was shortened by 5 bases and J by 11 bases, with 18 bases between the two germline ends. The CDR3 runs 12 residues. The CDR3 nucleotides read TGCAGCGTTTTTACAGGGTACGGCAAGCAGTACTTC. This codes for CSVFTGYGKQYF.

V and J are TRBV6-2 or TRBV6-3 and TRBJ2-1; D unclear. CDR3 length: 14 amino acids. Trimming cost V 0 bases and J 6 bases, with 9 bases left between them. Germline loops: CDR1 MNHEY, CDR2 SVGEGT. CDR3 nucleotides: TGTGCCAGCAGTTACTCGACTGTTTCCAATGAGCAGTTCTTC. Translating it yields CASSYSTVSNEQFF.

V is TRBV9 and J is TRBJ2-7; the match to TRBD1 covers 10 bases. Germline trimming cut 4 bases from V and 3 bases from J; bases unmatched to any gene: 13. The CDR3 consists of 17 residues. Germline V gene lookup returns CDR1 SGDLS and CDR2 YYNGEE. The CDR3 coding sequence is TGTGCCAGCAGCCCTCGGACAGGGGGGGCCCGTCACTACGAGCAGTACTTC. Amino acids: CASSPRTGGARHYEQYF.

The CDR3 loop is CASSFGGTVYNSPLHF. CDR3 coding DNA: TGTGCCAGCAGTTTTGGGGGGACAGTCTATAATTCACCCCTCCACTTT. The rearrangement joins TRBV6-5 to TRBJ1-6, with 7 nucleotides matching TRBD1. V lost 4 bases, J lost 3 bases, and 6 bases stayed unmatched. Germline V gene data show CDR1 as MNHEY and CDR2 as SVGAGI. The CDR3 runs 16 residues.

V is TRBV30 and J is TRBJ1-2; D is undetermined. The V end was cut by 0 bases, the J end by 5 bases, with 10 bases between. The CDR3 is 13 residues long. Germline V gives CDR1 GTSNPN, CDR2 SVGIG (reference sequence). CDR3 sequence reads: CAWSVQLGYGYTF. CDR3 DNA: TGTGCCTGGAGTGTACAATTGGGGTATGGCTACACCTTC.

The rearrangement links TRBV10-2 to TRBJ2-7; 10 bases line up with TRBD2. V lost 6 bases, J lost 7 bases, and 12 bases stayed unmatched. This CDR3 spans 15 amino acids. Germline lookup yields CDR1 WSHSY and CDR2 SAAADI. The CDR3 DNA sequence: TGCGCCAGCAGCTGGTCAGCGGGAGGGCCTAGGGAGCAGTACTTC. Translating gives CASSWSAGGPREQYF.

The chain joins TRBV6-5 to TRBJ2-3, with TRBD2 identical over 9 bases. In germline, CDR1 is MNHEY, CDR2 SVGAGI. V trimming: 6 bases; J trimming: 3 bases; junction bases outside the gene matches: 7. CDR3 length: 15 amino acids. DNA for the CDR3: TGTGCCAGCAGACCAAGCGGGGGGTTTACAGATACGCAGTATTTT. Translation: CASRPSGGFTDTQYF.

The chain couples TRBV24-1 to TRBJ2-1; 8 bases match TRBD1. The CDR3 totals 17 residues. J lost 0 bases, V lost 4 bases, and 7 bases had no gene match. The germline V gene encodes CDR1 KGHDR and CDR2 SFDVKD. CDR3 loop: CATSESPGTGSYNEQFF. Written as DNA, the CDR3 is TGTGCCACCAGTGAATCTCCCGGGACAGGCTCCTACAATGAGCAGTTCTTC.

The gene calls are TRBV20-1 and TRBJ2-5, with D tentatively TRBD2 (7 bases). Germline CDR1 and CDR2: DFQATT and SNEGSKA (reference sequence). Trimming took 0 bases from V and 7 from J, leaving 12 bases between them. The CDR3 is 13 amino acids. CDR3 amino acids: CSAREGGLGTQYF. The DNA of the CDR3 is TGCAGTGCTAGAGAGGGGGGGCTGGGGACCCAGTACTTC.

The genes are TRBV9 and TRBJ2-1; TRBD2 matches at 9 bases. Germline lookup yields CDR1 SGDLS and CDR2 YYNGEE. V shed 4 bases, J shed 3 bases, and the junction held 8 bases outside the gene matches. This CDR3 spans 16 amino acids. CDR3 protein: CASSSIAGVGYNEQFF. In nucleotides, the CDR3 is TGTGCCAGCAGCAGTATAGCGGGAGTCGGCTACAATGAGCAGTTCTTC.

This clonotype was counted between two and nine times. The genes are TRBV29-1 and TRBJ1-2; 9 bases line up with TRBD1. This CDR3 region has 16 residues. Trimming cost V 7 bases and J 1 base; bases outside gene matches: 13. Per the germline V gene, CDR1 is SQVTM and CDR2 is ANQGSEA. The CDR3, as DNA: TGCAGCGCCGGAAGCGTCGGGACAGGGCTTAACTATGGCTACACCTTC. It is translated as CSAGSVGTGLNYGYTF.

The chain links TRBV20-1 to TRBJ1-1, with 7 bases matching TRBD1. This CDR3 has 14 amino acids. CDR1 is DFQATT, CDR2 SNEGSKA, per germline (reference sequence). Germline trimming cut 0 bases from V and 5 bases from J; bases unmatched to any gene: 6. CDR3 protein: CSARDSGGGTEAFF. DNA of the CDR3: TGCAGTGCTAGAGATTCAGGGGGGGGGACTGAAGCTTTCTTT.

This clonotype was detected a few times. V gene TRBV29-1 combines with J gene TRBJ2-7; 11 bases agree with TRBD2. Germline V gene data show CDR1 as SQVTM and CDR2 as ANQGSEA. The trim removed 6 bases at V and 4 bases at J, leaving 8 bases unmatched. This CDR3 contains 14 residues. CDR3 nucleotides: TGCAGCGTGGTAACTAGCGGGAGAGGGTACGAGCAGTACTTC. It specifies CSVVTSGRGYEQYF.

The V gene is TRBV10-3, the J gene TRBJ2-1; D not certain. The CDR3 is 15 residues long. Per the germline V gene, CDR1 is ENHRY and CDR2 is SYGVKD. V lost 6 bases and J lost 3, with 15 bases in between. The CDR3 is CAIREAGSNYNEQFF. The CDR3 region has the DNA TGTGCCATCAGAGAGGCAGGTTCGAACTACAATGAGCAGTTCTTC.

The genes are TRBV20-1 and TRBJ2-7, with 14 nucleotides matching TRBD2. Trimming cost V 3 bases and J 0 bases; bases outside gene matches: 4. This CDR3 comprises 16 residues. CDR1 DFQATT and CDR2 SNEGSKA come from the germline V gene (reference sequence). In nucleotides, the CDR3 is TGCAGTGCTAGCGGGACTAGCGGGGGCAACTCCTACGAGCAGTACTTC. It codes for CSASGTSGGNSYEQYF.

The chain couples TRBV7-9 to TRBJ2-3; D may be TRBD2 (5 bases). V was shortened by 5 bases and J by 0 bases, with 12 bases between the two germline ends. This CDR3 is built from 15 residues. The germline gives CDR1 SEHNR, CDR2 FQNEAQ (reference sequence). CDR3 residues: CASSTPTTSTDTQYF. The CDR3 nucleotides read TGTGCCAGCAGCACCCCGACTACTAGCACAGATACGCAGTATTTT.

The V gene is TRBV12-5, the J gene TRBJ1-5; TRBD1 matches 9 bases. Germline trimming cut 5 bases from V and 4 bases from J; bases unmatched to any gene: 9. This CDR3 is built from 16 residues. Germline V gene sequence: CDR1 LGHNT, CDR2 FRNRAP. The CDR3 DNA reads TGTGCTAGTGGTCCGCGAGGGGACAGGGCAAATCAGCCCCAGCATTTT. The encoded protein is CASGPRGDRANQPQHF.

The chain employs TRBV10-3 and TRBJ2-7; D not resolved. The closer fit of TRBJ2-4 to the DNA end suggests the J call may be wrong. This CDR3 is 12 amino acids long. Looked up from germline, CDR1 is ENHRY and CDR2 is SYGVKD. CDR3 coding DNA: TGTGCCATCGGCCTCCCCCGGGCCATTCAGTACTTC. Amino acid sequence: CAIGLPRAIQYF.

This clonotype occurred a few times. This chain links TRBV29-1 with TRBJ2-1; 9 bases are a match to TRBD2. This CDR3 has 14 amino acids. J lost 2 bases, V lost 5 bases, and 4 bases had no gene match. Per the germline V gene, CDR1 is SQVTM and CDR2 is ANQGSEA. CDR3 loop: CSVSGTSTYNEQFF. The CDR3 nucleotides read TGCAGCGTTTCCGGGACTAGCACCTACAATGAGCAGTTCTTC.

This clonotype was observed a handful of times. V and J are TRBV15 and TRBJ2-7, with a tentative D call TRBD2 (5 bases). Per the germline V gene, CDR1 is LNHNV and CDR2 is YYDKDF (reference sequence). The CDR3 is 15 residues long. V was cut by 5 bases and J by 1 base, with 15 bases left in between. The DNA for the CDR3 is TGTGCCACCAGCCTCTACACTAGTCCTTCCTACGAGCAGTACTTC. Its protein product is CATSLYTSPSYEQYF.

V and J are TRBV20-1 and TRBJ2-7; D remains ambiguous. The CDR3 runs to 13 residues. Trimming shortened V by 3 bases and J by 3 bases, and 12 bases separated the two germline ends. Looked up from germline, CDR1 is DFQATT and CDR2 is SNEGSKA (reference sequence). The DNA for the CDR3 is TGCAGTGCTAGGACGAAGGCCAACTACGAGCAGTACTTC. Amino acid sequence: CSARTKANYEQYF.

This chain links TRBV15 with TRBJ1-5; no clear D gene. The CDR3 has 16 amino acids. The germline V gene has CDR1 LNHNV and CDR2 YYDKDF (reference sequence). V was trimmed by 0 bases and J by 6 bases, leaving 15 bases between them. CDR3 protein: CATSRDGWDPPQPQHF. The CDR3 DNA sequence: TGTGCCACCAGCAGAGATGGTTGGGATCCCCCTCAGCCCCAGCATTTT.

In this sample, this clonotype turned up a few times. The V call is TRBV6-5, the J call TRBJ2-1, with 9 bases that match TRBD2. This CDR3 is 16 amino acids long. Germline CDR1 MNHEY, CDR2 SVGAGI. V lost 0 bases to trimming and J lost 4 bases; unmatched junction nucleotides: 4. CDR3 sequence: CASSYSTLAGYNEQFF. The CDR3 DNA reads TGTGCCAGCAGTTACTCGACACTAGCGGGTTACAATGAGCAGTTCTTC.

The chain uses TRBV5-1 and TRBJ2-4; TRBD2 matches at 10 bases. With the DNA end fitting TRBJ2-7 better, the J assignment may be wrong. CDR1 and CDR2 (germline): SGHRS, YFSETQ. CDR3 length equals 15 residues. The CDR3 DNA is TGCGCCAGCAGCTTGGATCTAGCGGGAGTGAACGAGCAGTACTTC. It yields the protein CASSLDLAGVNEQYF.